This passage covers 26 T cell receptor beta chains from one sample sequenced in a study of blood T cells in healthy people across ages. The use of a sample-barcoded 5' primer and a J-beta primer mix characterized a second PCR of roughly 7 to 11 cycles. MiXCR was run by TCRdb on the 5' RACE reads, yielding one entry per CDR3 protein. This sample yields under 2 million distinct CDR3 sequences, of which around 36% are seen a single time; about 10% belongs to the top ten. Sequenced sample: blood. Receptor source: a woman aged 25 to 39 in good health.

V and J are TRBV2 and TRBJ1-1; D gene unclear. The CDR3 covers 15 residues. CDR1 SNHLY and CDR2 FYNNEI come from the germline V gene. V dropped 7 bases and J dropped 0 bases, with 15 bases sitting between them. CDR3 residues: CASTTTPGVNTEAFF. CDR3 nucleotide sequence: TGTGCCAGCACCACGACACCAGGTGTGAACACTGAAGCTTTCTTT.

This clonotype was seen only a few times. The rearrangement uses TRBV14 and TRBJ2-1; possibly TRBD2 for D (6 bases). Trimming removed 10 bases at V and 6 bases at J, with 16 bases between. There are 13 residues in the CDR3. Germline V lookup: CDR1 SGHDN, CDR2 FVKESK. CDR3 bases: TGTGCCACCTCCCCCCGGGGAGGCAATGAGCAGTTCTTC. Amino acid sequence: CATSPRGGNEQFF. Combining the CDR3 with reference TRBV14 and TRBJ2-1 gives the whole variable domain EAGVTQFPSHSVIEKGQTVTLRCDPISGHDNLYWYRRVMGKEIKFLLHFVKESKQDESGMPNNRFLAERTGGTYSTLKVQPAELEDSGVYFCATSPRGGNEQFFGPGTRLTVL.

The chain couples TRBV4-1 to TRBJ2-2, with 12 bases lining up with TRBD1. J gave up 5 bases and V 0 bases, and 7 bases lay outside the gene matches. The CDR3 runs to 18 residues. CDR1 MGHRA and CDR2 YSYEKL come from the germline V gene. CDR3 sequence: CASSQEGTGGLGTGELFF. CDR3 coding DNA: TGCGCCAGCAGCCAAGAAGGGACAGGGGGCTTAGGGACCGGGGAGCTGTTTTTT.

The chain recombines TRBV20-1 with TRBJ2-3; 9 nucleotides match TRBD2. CDR1 and CDR2 from the germline V gene are DFQATT and SNEGSKA (reference sequence). CDR3 length: 14 residues. Trimming took 8 bases from V and 6 from J; bases not matched to a gene: 12. CDR3 in DNA: TGCAGTCCCCCCCCCGGACTAGCGAGTGATACGCAGTATTTT. It is translated as CSPPPGLASDTQYF.

This clonotype has more than one count but fewer than ten. The V gene is TRBV12-3 or TRBV12-4, the J gene TRBJ2-1, with no clear D. The germline V and J ends were trimmed by 5 bases and 10 bases, with 9 bases remaining between them. The CDR3 totals 11 residues. This CDR3 is CASSGPREQFF. In DNA form, the CDR3 reads TGTGCCAGCAGTGGACCGAGGGAGCAGTTCTTC.

Only a few counts were recorded for this clonotype. The chain joins TRBV20-1 to TRBJ2-2; weak D call: TRBD1 (5 bases). The germline V gene has CDR1 DFQATT and CDR2 SNEGSKA (reference sequence). This CDR3 has 13 amino acids. The V end was cut by 6 bases, the J end by 3 bases, with 11 bases between. CDR3 residues: CSANDRHTGELFF. CDR3 bases: TGCAGTGCGAATGACAGACACACCGGGGAGCTGTTTTTT.

This clonotype was seen ten or more times. J is TRBJ2-5 and V is TRBV7-9, with 9 nucleotides matching TRBD1. Germline V CDR1 and CDR2: SEHNR, FQNEAQ (reference sequence). CDR3 length: 18 amino acids. The V segment lost 3 bases and the J segment 5 bases; nucleotides outside the gene matches: 16. The CDR3 loop reads CASSFSPGQGKPTETQYF. Written as DNA, the CDR3 is TGTGCCAGCAGCTTTTCCCCGGGACAGGGTAAACCAACGGAGACCCAGTACTTC.

The V call is TRBV6-5, the J call TRBJ2-7, with D uncertain. The CDR3 has 13 residues. Trimming pared 2 bases from V and 3 bases from J, leaving 8 bases between. Germline V CDR1 and CDR2: MNHEY, SVGAGI. CDR3 DNA: TGTGCCAGCAGTTACGCAGAGAGCTACGAGCAGTACTTC. The encoded protein is CASSYAESYEQYF.

The chain links TRBV30 to TRBJ2-1; 9 bases agree with TRBD1. V shed 5 bases and J 9 bases; nucleotides not matched to a gene: 11. Germline lookup yields CDR1 GTSNPN and CDR2 SVGIG (reference sequence). The CDR3 runs 14 residues. This chain's CDR3 is CAWDLIQGASEQFF. The CDR3 coding sequence is TGTGCCTGGGATTTAATACAGGGGGCGAGTGAGCAGTTCTTC. Combining the CDR3 with reference TRBV30 and TRBJ2-1 gives the whole variable domain SQTIHQWPATLVQPVGSPLSLECTVEGTSNPNLYWYRQAAGRGLQLLFYSVGIGQISSEVPQNLSASRPQDRQFILSSKKLLLSDSGFYLCAWDLIQGASEQFFGPGTRLTVL.

Turning to this clonotype: Given a much more abundant clone one base away, this may be a read error. The genes are TRBV12-3 or TRBV12-4 and TRBJ2-1; D perhaps matches TRBD2 (6 bases). TRBJ2-7 matches the DNA end more closely, so the J call is doubtful. The CDR3 runs to 16 residues. CDR3 DNA: TGTGCCAGCAGTTTTTGGGGCAGCGGGCAGTACAATGAGCAGTACTTC. The encoded protein is CASSFWGSGQYNEQYF.

The genes are TRBV6-6 and TRBJ2-1; TRBD2 agrees at 9 bases. Losses at the gene ends were 2 bases for V and 8 bases for J; bases not matched to a gene: 7. Germline V gene data show CDR1 as MNHNY and CDR2 as SVGAGI (reference sequence). The CDR3 has 15 amino acids. As DNA, the CDR3 is TGTGCCAGCAGTTACCTTGCGGGGGGGGGGCATGAGCAGTTCTTC. Its protein is CASSYLAGGGHEQFF.

This chain joins TRBV11-2 and TRBJ2-3; maybe TRBD2 (6 bases). The CDR3 runs to 15 residues. CDR1 is SGHAT, CDR2 FQNNGV, per germline. V lost 5 bases to trimming and J lost 0 bases, with 12 bases between them. CDR3 in amino acids: CASSRDSGSTDTQYF. CDR3 sequence (DNA): TGTGCCAGCAGCAGGGACTCGGGTAGCACAGATACGCAGTATTTT.

The chain couples TRBV5-1 to TRBJ2-3; D tentatively reads TRBD1 or TRBD2 (5 bases each). CDR1 is SGHRS and CDR2 is YFSETQ in the germline V gene. V was cut by 4 bases and J by 1 base, with 16 bases left in between. The CDR3 spans 16 residues. The CDR3 DNA follows: TGCGCCAGCAGCGGAACCACACGGGGACGCACAGATACGCAGTATTTT. The encoded protein is CASSGTTRGRTDTQYF.

V gene TRBV30 combines with J gene TRBJ2-3; D ambiguous. This CDR3 is 13 amino acids long. V lost 0 bases and J lost 5, with 9 bases in between. Germline CDR1 reads GTSNPN; CDR2 reads SVGIG (reference sequence). In nucleotides, the CDR3 is TGTGCCTGGAGTGTACACCTAGGAGATACGCAGTATTTT. The encoded protein is CAWSVHLGDTQYF.

This chain joins TRBV5-1 and TRBJ1-4; TRBD1 matches 7 bases. Per the germline V gene, CDR1 is SGHRS and CDR2 is YFSETQ. The length of the CDR3 is 15 residues. Trimming at V came to 6 bases and at J to 4 bases, leaving 9 bases not matched to a gene. CDR3 nucleotides: TGCGCCAGCAAGGACGGGACAGCCTTTAATGAAAAACTGTTTTTT. Translation: CASKDGTAFNEKLFF.

This clonotype was detected ten times or more. J is TRBJ2-7 and V is TRBV12-3 or TRBV12-4, with TRBD2 as a possible D gene (5 bases). The CDR3 is 13 residues long. Between the trimmed V and J ends, which lost 3 bases and 4 bases, there was a span of 10 bases. CDR3 residues: CASSFGVRYEQYF. CDR3 DNA sequence: TGTGCCAGCAGTTTCGGGGTCCGATACGAGCAGTACTTC.

This clonotype turned up a few times. The chain has TRBV7-9 and TRBJ2-7; 7 bases are a match to TRBD2. There are 15 residues in the CDR3. V shed 3 bases, J shed 4 bases, and the junction held 9 bases outside the gene matches. CDR1 and CDR2 from the germline V gene are SEHNR and FQNEAQ (reference sequence). DNA of the CDR3: TGTGCCAGCAGCTTCCCCCCGTCTAGCGGTTACGAGCAGTACTTC. Protein: CASSFPPSSGYEQYF.

The J gene is TRBJ2-5, the V gene TRBV2, with a weak D call TRBD1 (5 bases). The J call may be faulty, since TRBJ2-7 better matches the DNA end. The CDR3 runs to 15 residues. CDR1 and CDR2 (germline): SNHLY, FYNNEI. As DNA, the CDR3 is TGTGCCAGCAGTAGGGGTTCAGCTTCCCGTTCCGAGCAGTACTTC. Translated, it gives CASSRGSASRSEQYF.

The chain employs TRBV11-2 and TRBJ2-1; D is ambiguous. The V end lost 1 base, the J end lost 5 bases, and 12 bases lay between the germline ends. CDR1 is SGHAT, CDR2 FQNNGV, per germline. CDR3 length: 15 residues. CDR3 loop: CASSLASARNNEQFF. The CDR3 DNA reads as TGTGCCAGCAGCTTAGCCAGCGCCCGGAACAATGAGCAGTTCTTC.

J is TRBJ2-3 and V is TRBV15; D not certain. V was shortened by 2 bases and J by 6 bases, with 9 bases between the two germline ends. This CDR3 has 13 amino acids. Per the germline V gene, CDR1 is LNHNV and CDR2 is YYDKDF (reference sequence). The CDR3 DNA reads as TGTGCCACCAGCAGATCCCCCCGGGATACGCAGTATTTT. It codes for CATSRSPRDTQYF.

At least ten counts were recorded for this clonotype. This chain links TRBV6-1 with TRBJ2-5; no clear D. V gave up 4 bases and J gave up 3 bases, with 3 bases separating them. The CDR3 contains 11 residues. Germline CDR1 MNHNS, CDR2 SASEGT. CDR3 nucleotide sequence: TGTGCCAGCAGTGCGAAAGAGACCCAGTACTTC. Amino acid sequence: CASSAKETQYF.

The chain recombines TRBV29-1 with TRBJ2-1; tentatively, D is TRBD2 (7 bases). CDR3 length equals 17 residues. V lost 3 bases to trimming and J lost 0 bases, with 18 bases between them. Per germline, CDR1 SQVTM and CDR2 ANQGSEA. As DNA, the CDR3 is TGCAGCGTTGAGTGGGCGGGGGCCACCAGCTCCTACAATGAGCAGTTCTTC. Translated: CSVEWAGATSSYNEQFF.

V is TRBV6-4 and J is TRBJ2-3; D uncertain. V lost 0 bases and J 4 bases, leaving 11 bases between the germline ends. CDR1 and CDR2 from the germline V gene are MRHNA and SNTAGT. The CDR3 consists of 15 residues. The CDR3: CASSDSGLPPDTQYF. CDR3 DNA sequence: TGTGCCAGCAGTGACTCGGGCCTACCCCCAGATACGCAGTATTTT.

The rearrangement links TRBV20-1 to TRBJ2-1; D might be TRBD1 (5 bases). The CDR3 extends over 15 amino acids. The V gene's germline CDR1 is DFQATT and CDR2 SNEGSKA (reference sequence). Trimming removed 0 bases at V and 0 bases at J, with 9 bases between. CDR3 amino acids: CSARDTGSSYNEQFF. DNA of the CDR3: TGCAGTGCTAGAGATACAGGTAGCTCCTACAATGAGCAGTTCTTC.

V and J are TRBV29-1 and TRBJ2-1; maybe TRBD2 (6 bases). Trimming removed 5 bases from V and 7 bases from J, with 18 bases in between. This CDR3 comprises 14 residues. Germline V gives CDR1 SQVTM, CDR2 ANQGSEA. The CDR3 is CSVNKLRDLNEQFF. CDR3 coding DNA: TGCAGCGTTAATAAGCTACGGGACTTGAATGAGCAGTTCTTC.

This clonotype was seen repeatedly, ten times or more. V gene TRBV7-9 combines with J gene TRBJ2-7; tentative D call: TRBD1 (5 bases). Trimming took 2 bases from V and 3 from J, leaving 5 bases between them. Germline values: CDR1 SEHNR, CDR2 FQNEAQ (reference sequence). The CDR3 loop spans 12 amino acids. CDR3 DNA sequence: TGTGCCAGCAGCTTAACAGGCTACGAGCAGTACTTC. Translated: CASSLTGYEQYF. The full variable domain, rest sourced from reference TRBV7-9 and TRBJ2-7, is DTGVSQNPRHKITKRGQNVTFRCDPISEHNRLYWYRQTLGQGPEFLTYFQNEAQLEKSRLLSDRFSAERPKGSFSTLEIQRTEQGDSAMYLCASSLTGYEQYFGPGTRLTVT.